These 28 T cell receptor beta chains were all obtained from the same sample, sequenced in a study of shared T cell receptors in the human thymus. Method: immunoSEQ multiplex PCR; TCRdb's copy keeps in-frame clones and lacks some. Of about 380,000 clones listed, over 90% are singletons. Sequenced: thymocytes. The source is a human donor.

CDR3 nucleotide sequence: TGTGCCAGCAGTTTTTGGACAGTAGGGGGATGGCAGCCCCAGCATTTT. This codes for CASSFWTVGGWQPQHF. The V gene is TRBV28, the J gene TRBJ1-5, with D maybe TRBD1 (6 bases). The germline V gene has CDR1 MDHEN and CDR2 SYDVKM. The CDR3 runs to 16 residues. Trimming cost V 3 bases and J 7 bases, with 19 bases left between them. Full variable domain (missing parts from reference TRBV28 and TRBJ1-5): DVKVTQSSRYLVKRTGEKVFLECVQDMDHENMFWYRQDPGLGLRLIYFSYDVKMKEKGDIPEGYSVSREKKERFSLILESASTNQTSMYLCASSFWTVGGWQPQHFGDGTRLSIL.

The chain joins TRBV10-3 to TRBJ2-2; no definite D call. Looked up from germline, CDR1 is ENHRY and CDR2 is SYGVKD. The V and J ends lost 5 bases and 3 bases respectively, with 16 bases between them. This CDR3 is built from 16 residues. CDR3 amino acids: CAISPRRVIDTGELFF. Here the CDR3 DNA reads TGTGCCATCAGTCCTCGTCGGGTGATCGACACCGGGGAGCTGTTTTTT.

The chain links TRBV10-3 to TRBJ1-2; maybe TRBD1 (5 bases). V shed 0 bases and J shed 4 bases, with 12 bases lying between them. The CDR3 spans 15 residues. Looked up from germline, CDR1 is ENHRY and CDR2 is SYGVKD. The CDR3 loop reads CAISESPGCPYGYTF. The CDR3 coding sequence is TGTGCCATCAGTGAGTCGCCAGGGTGTCCCTATGGCTACACCTTC.

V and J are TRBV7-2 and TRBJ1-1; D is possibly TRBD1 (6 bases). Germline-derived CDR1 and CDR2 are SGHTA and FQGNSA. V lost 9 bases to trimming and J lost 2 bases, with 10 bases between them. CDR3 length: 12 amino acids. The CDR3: CASKGGNTEAFF. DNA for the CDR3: TGTGCCAGTAAAGGGGGTAACACTGAAGCTTTCTTT.

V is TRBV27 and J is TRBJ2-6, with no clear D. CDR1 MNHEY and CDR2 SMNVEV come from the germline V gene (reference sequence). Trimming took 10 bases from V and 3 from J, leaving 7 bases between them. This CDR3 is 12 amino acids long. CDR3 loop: CATGGGANVLTF. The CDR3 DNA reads TGTGCCACCGGTGGTGGGGCCAACGTCCTGACTTTC.

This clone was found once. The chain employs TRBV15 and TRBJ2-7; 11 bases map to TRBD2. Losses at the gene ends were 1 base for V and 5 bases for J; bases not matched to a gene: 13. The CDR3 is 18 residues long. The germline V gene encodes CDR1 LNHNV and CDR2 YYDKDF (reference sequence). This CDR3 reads CATSRGGVSGRALNEQYF. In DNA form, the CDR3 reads TGTGCCACCAGCAGAGGGGGGGTTAGCGGGAGGGCCTTGAACGAGCAGTACTTC.

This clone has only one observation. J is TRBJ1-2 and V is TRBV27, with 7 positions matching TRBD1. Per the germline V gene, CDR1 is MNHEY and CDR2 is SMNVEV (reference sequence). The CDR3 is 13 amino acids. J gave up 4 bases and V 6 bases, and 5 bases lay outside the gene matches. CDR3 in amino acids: CASRRTGPYGYTF. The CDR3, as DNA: TGTGCCAGCAGGAGGACAGGCCCCTATGGCTACACCTTC.

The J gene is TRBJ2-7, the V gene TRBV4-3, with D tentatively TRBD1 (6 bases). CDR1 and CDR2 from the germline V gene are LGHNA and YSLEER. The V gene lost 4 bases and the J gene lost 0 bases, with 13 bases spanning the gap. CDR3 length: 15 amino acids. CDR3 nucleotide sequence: TGCGCCAGCAGCCCTATGGCACAGGGCTCCTACGAGCAGTACTTC. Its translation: CASSPMAQGSYEQYF.

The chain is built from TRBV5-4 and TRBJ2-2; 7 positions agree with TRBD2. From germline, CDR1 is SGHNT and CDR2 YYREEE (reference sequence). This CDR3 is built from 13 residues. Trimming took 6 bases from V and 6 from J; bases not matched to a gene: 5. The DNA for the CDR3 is TGTGCCAGCAACGACGGGGGGTCCGGGGAGCTGTTTTTT. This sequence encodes CASNDGGSGELFF.

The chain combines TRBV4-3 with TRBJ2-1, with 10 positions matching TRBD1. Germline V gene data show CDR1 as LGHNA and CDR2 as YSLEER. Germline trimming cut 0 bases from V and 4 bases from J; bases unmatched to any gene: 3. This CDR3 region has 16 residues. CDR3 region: CASSQEGTGVYNEQFF. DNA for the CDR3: TGCGCCAGCAGCCAAGAAGGGACAGGGGTTTACAATGAGCAGTTCTTC.

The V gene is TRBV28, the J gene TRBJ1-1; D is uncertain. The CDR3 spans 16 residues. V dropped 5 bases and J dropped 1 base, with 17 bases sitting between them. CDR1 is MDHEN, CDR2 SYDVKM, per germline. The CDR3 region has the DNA TGTGCCAGCAGTCCTACCGGCGGGGATAAGAACACTGAAGCTTTCTTT. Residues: CASSPTGGDKNTEAFF.

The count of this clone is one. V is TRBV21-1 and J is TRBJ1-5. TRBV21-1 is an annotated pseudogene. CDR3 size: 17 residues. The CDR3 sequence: CASRRPRAGRMCQPQHF. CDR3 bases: TGTGCCAGCAGGCGCCCTCGGGCAGGGAGAATGTGTCAGCCCCAGCATTTT.

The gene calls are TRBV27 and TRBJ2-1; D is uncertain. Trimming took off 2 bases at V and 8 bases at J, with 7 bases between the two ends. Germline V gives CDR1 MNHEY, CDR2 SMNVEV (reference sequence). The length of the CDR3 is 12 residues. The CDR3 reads CASSLAQDEQFF. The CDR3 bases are TGTGCCAGCAGTTTAGCGCAAGATGAGCAGTTCTTC.

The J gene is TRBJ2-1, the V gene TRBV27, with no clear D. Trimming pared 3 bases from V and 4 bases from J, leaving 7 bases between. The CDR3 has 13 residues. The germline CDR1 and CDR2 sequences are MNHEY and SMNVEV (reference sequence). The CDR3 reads CASSFDSYNEQFF. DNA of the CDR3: TGTGCCAGCAGTTTTGACTCGTACAATGAGCAGTTCTTC.

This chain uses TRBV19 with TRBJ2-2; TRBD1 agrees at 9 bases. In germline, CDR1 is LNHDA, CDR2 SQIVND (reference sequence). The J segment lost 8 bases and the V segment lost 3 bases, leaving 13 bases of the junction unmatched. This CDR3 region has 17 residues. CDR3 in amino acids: CASSIIGTGTGGGELFF. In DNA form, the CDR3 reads TGTGCCAGTAGTATTATCGGGACAGGGACCGGAGGGGGGGAGCTGTTTTTT. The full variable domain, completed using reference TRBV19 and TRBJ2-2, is DGGITQSPKYLFRKEGQNVTLSCEQNLNHDAMYWYRQDPGQGLRLIYYSQIVNDFQKGDIAEGYSVSREKKESFPLTVTSAQKNPTAFYLCASSIIGTGTGGGELFFGEGSRLTVL.

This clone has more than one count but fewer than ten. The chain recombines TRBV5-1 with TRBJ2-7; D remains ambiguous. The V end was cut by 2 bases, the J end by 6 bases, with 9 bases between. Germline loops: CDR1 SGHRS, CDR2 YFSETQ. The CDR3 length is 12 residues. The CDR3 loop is CASSLPLSEQYF. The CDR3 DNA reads TGCGCCAGCAGCTTACCATTAAGCGAGCAGTACTTC.

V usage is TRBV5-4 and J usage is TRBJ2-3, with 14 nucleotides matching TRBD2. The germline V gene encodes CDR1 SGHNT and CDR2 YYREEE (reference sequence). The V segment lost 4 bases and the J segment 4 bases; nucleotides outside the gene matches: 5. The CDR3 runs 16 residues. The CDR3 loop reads CASSPGTSGSSDTQYF. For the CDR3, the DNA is TGTGCCAGCAGCCCCGGGACTAGCGGGAGTTCAGATACGCAGTATTTT.

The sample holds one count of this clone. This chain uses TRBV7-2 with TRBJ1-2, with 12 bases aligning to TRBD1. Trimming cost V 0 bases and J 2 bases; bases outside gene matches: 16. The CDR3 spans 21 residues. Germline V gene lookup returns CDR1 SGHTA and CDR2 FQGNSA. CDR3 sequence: CASSLAPHGTGGFPHNYGYTF. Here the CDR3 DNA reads TGTGCCAGCAGCTTAGCCCCTCATGGGACAGGGGGCTTTCCACACAACTATGGCTACACCTTC.

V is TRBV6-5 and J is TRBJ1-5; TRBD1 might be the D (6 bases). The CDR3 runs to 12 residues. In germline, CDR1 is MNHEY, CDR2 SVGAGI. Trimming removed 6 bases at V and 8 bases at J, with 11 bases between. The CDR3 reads CASRTGGEPQHF. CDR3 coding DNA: TGTGCCAGCAGGACAGGTGGTGAGCCCCAGCATTTT.

CDR3 in amino acids: CASSLGGAASGANVLTF. The CDR3 bases are TGCGCCAGCAGCTTGGGAGGGGCGGCATCTGGGGCCAACGTCCTGACTTTC. The V call is TRBV5-1, the J call TRBJ2-6; D assignment may be TRBD1 or TRBD2 (5 bases each). The germline gives CDR1 SGHRS, CDR2 YFSETQ. The CDR3 is 17 amino acids. Deletions cut 0 bases from V and 1 base from J, with 11 bases between. Full variable domain (missing parts from reference TRBV5-1 and TRBJ2-6): KAGVTQTPRYLIKTRGQQVTLSCSPISGHRSVSWYQQTPGQGLQFLFEYFSETQRNKGNFPGRFSGRQFSNSRSEMNVSTLELGDSALYLCASSLGGAASGANVLTFGAGSRLTVL.

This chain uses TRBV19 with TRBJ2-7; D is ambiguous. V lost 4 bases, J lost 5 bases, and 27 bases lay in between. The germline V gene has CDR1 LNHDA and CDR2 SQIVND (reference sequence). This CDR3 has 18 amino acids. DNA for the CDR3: TGTGCCAGTAGTAAGACTCAACCTTTTCTTCCCAATTGCGACGAGCAGTACTTC. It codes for CASSKTQPFLPNCDEQYF.

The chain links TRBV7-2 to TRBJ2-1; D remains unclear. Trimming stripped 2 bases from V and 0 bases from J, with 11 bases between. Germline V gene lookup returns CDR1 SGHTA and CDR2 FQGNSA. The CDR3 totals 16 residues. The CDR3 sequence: CASSLTPVSSYNEQFF. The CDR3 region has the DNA TGTGCCAGCAGCTTAACCCCAGTTAGCTCCTACAATGAGCAGTTCTTC.

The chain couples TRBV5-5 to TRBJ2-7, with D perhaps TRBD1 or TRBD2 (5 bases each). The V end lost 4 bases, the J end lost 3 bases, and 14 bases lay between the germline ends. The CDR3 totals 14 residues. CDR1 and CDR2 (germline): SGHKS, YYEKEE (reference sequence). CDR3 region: CASSMGVIGYEQYF. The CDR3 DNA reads TGTGCCAGCAGCATGGGGGTCATCGGCTACGAGCAGTACTTC.

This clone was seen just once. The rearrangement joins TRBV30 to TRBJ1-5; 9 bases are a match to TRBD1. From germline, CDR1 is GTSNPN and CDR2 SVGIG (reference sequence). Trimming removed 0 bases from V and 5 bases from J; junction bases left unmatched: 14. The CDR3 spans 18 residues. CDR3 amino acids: CAWSVHSFSGQGHQPQHF. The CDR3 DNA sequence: TGTGCCTGGAGTGTACACTCATTCTCGGGACAGGGCCATCAGCCCCAGCATTTT.

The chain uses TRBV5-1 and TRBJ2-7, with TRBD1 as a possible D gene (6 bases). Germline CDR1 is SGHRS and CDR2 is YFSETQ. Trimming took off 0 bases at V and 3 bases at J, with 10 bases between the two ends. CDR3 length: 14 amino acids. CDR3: CASSLGQVLYEQYF. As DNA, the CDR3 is TGCGCCAGCAGCTTGGGACAGGTACTCTACGAGCAGTACTTC.

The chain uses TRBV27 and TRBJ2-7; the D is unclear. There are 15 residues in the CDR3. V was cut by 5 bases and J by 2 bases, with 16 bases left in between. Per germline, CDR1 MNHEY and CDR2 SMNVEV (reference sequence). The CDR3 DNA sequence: TGTGCCAGCAGTCCCCGGCCAACACGGACCTACGAGCAGTACTTC. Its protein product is CASSPRPTRTYEQYF.

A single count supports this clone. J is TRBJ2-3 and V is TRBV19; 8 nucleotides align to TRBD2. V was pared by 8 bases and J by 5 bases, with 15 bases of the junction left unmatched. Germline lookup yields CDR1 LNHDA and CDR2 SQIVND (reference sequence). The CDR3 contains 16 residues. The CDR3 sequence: CASFPGLVSLRDTQYF. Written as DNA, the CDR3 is TGTGCCAGTTTCCCGGGACTAGTATCATTGCGAGATACGCAGTATTTT.

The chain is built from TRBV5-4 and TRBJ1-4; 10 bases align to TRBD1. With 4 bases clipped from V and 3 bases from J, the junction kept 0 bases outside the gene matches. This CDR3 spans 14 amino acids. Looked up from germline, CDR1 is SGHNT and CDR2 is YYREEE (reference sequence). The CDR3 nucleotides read TGTGCCAGCAGCGGACAGGGGGCTAATGAAAAACTGTTTTTT. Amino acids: CASSGQGANEKLFF.